The 19 T cell receptor beta chains below come from one sample, sequenced in a study of T cell responses to AZD1222 COVID-19 vaccine. Sequenced by immunoSEQ multiplex PCR; TCRdb stores in-frame clones only, minus some. The sample has more than 75,000 clones, 89% seen once. This specimen consisted of peripheral blood, obtained on day 0 of AZD1222 vaccination. Receptors originate from an adult in good health.

The chain links TRBV13 to TRBJ1-1; 7 bases agree with TRBD1. J gave up 7 bases and V 1 base, and 3 bases lay outside the gene matches. Germline values: CDR1 PRHDT, CDR2 FYEKMQ (reference sequence). The CDR3 covers 13 residues. The CDR3 reads CASSLVWDSEAFF. As DNA, the CDR3 is TGTGCCAGCAGCTTAGTTTGGGACAGTGAAGCTTTCTTT.

This clone was seen just once. The gene calls are TRBV19 and TRBJ2-7; 11 positions match TRBD1. Germline lookup yields CDR1 LNHDA and CDR2 SQIVND (reference sequence). The CDR3 contains 15 residues. The V segment lost 2 bases and the J segment 5 bases; nucleotides outside the gene matches: 5. The CDR3 sequence: CASSILRTGGHEQYF. CDR3 DNA sequence: TGTGCCAGTAGTATACTACGGACAGGGGGCCACGAGCAGTACTTC.

The V and J genes are TRBV7-2 and TRBJ1-1, with D possibly TRBD1 on 5 matching bases. The CDR3 runs 15 residues. CDR1 is SGHTA, CDR2 FQGNSA, per germline. Trimming cost V 5 bases and J 0 bases, with 13 bases left between them. The CDR3 DNA sequence: TGTGCCAGCAGCACGGGACGGCATATGAACACTGAAGCTTTCTTT. It is translated as CASSTGRHMNTEAFF.

The V call is TRBV10-3, the J call TRBJ1-1, with D hard to call. The CDR3 sequence is 13 residues long. Germline-derived CDR1 and CDR2 are ENHRY and SYGVKD. The germline V and J ends were trimmed by 7 bases and 0 bases, with 9 bases remaining between them. DNA for the CDR3: TGTGCCATCAAGGCGGACTTGAACACTGAAGCTTTCTTT. This sequence encodes CAIKADLNTEAFF.

About this clone itself: The same CDR3 also results from other DNA sequences found in this sample. This rearrangement joins TRBV19 to TRBJ1-2; 9 bases line up with TRBD1. CDR1 and CDR2 (germline): LNHDA, SQIVND (reference sequence). Trimming took 6 bases from V and 4 from J; bases not matched to a gene: 3. The CDR3 totals 13 residues. Here the CDR3 reads CASSPGQGYGYTF. The CDR3 DNA sequence: TGTGCCAGTAGCCCGGGACAGGGCTATGGCTACACCTTC.

The V gene is TRBV1, the J gene TRBJ1-1; TRBD1 was called by the table and not checked on the DNA. TRBV1 is described as a pseudogene. The CDR3 is 18 amino acids. The CDR3 nucleotides are TGCACCAGCAGCCGCCCCCGGACAGGGACGTATGGGGACACTGAAGCTTTCTTT. Translated: CTSSRPRTGTYGDTEAFF.

The chain links TRBV7-8 to TRBJ1-5, with 9 positions matching TRBD1. V was clipped by 5 bases and J by 7 bases; unmatched bases: 18. This CDR3 is 18 amino acids long. From germline, CDR1 is SGHVS and CDR2 FQNEAQ. The CDR3 DNA reads TGTGCCAGCAGCAAAAGACCCCCGGGACAGGGTTTAAGACAGCCCCAGCATTTT. Its protein is CASSKRPPGQGLRQPQHF.

This chain uses TRBV5-4 with TRBJ2-1; D not certain. The CDR3 is 14 residues long. With 0 bases removed from V and 4 bases from J, the gap between germline ends came to 8 bases. CDR1 and CDR2 from the germline V gene are SGHNT and YYREEE (reference sequence). The CDR3 nucleotides read TGTGCCAGCAGCTTGGGACGGTTATACAATGAGCAGTTCTTC. Amino acid sequence: CASSLGRLYNEQFF. The full variable domain, with the rest looked up from reference TRBV5-4 and TRBJ2-1, is ETGVTQSPTHLIKTRGQQVTLRCSSQSGHNTVSWYQQALGQGPQFIFQYYREEENGRGNFPPRFSGLQFPNYSSELNVNALELDDSALYLCASSLGRLYNEQFFGPGTRLTVL.

V gene TRBV28 combines with J gene TRBJ2-2; D perhaps matches TRBD1 (6 bases). The CDR3 has 14 residues. The ends were cut back, 6 bases at V and 1 base at J, with 9 bases in the middle. Germline values: CDR1 MDHEN, CDR2 SYDVKM. The CDR3 protein is CASRPGQNTGELFF. The CDR3 nucleotides are TGTGCCAGCAGACCGGGACAGAACACCGGGGAGCTGTTTTTT.

This chain links TRBV7-6 with TRBJ2-1, with 7 bases fitting TRBD1. The trim removed 5 bases at V and 2 bases at J, leaving 9 bases unmatched. The CDR3 runs 16 residues. CDR1 SGHVS and CDR2 FNYEAQ come from the germline V gene. The CDR3 loop is CASSKGQDLAYNEQFF. In DNA, the CDR3 is TGTGCCAGCAGCAAAGGACAGGACCTGGCCTACAATGAGCAGTTCTTC. Drawing the rest from reference TRBV7-6 and TRBJ2-1, the complete variable domain is GAGVSQSPRYKVTKRGQDVALRCDPISGHVSLYWYRQALGQGPEFLTYFNYEAQQDKSGLPNDRFSAERPEGSISTLTIQRTEQRDSAMYRCASSKGQDLAYNEQFFGPGTRLTVL.

The chain employs TRBV18 and TRBJ1-1; D may be TRBD1 (5 bases). CDR1 is KGHSH and CDR2 is LQKENI in the germline V gene. This CDR3 is built from 13 residues. Trimming stripped 6 bases from V and 3 bases from J, with 11 bases between. This CDR3 is CASSQRGDTEAFF. In DNA form, the CDR3 reads TGTGCCAGCTCGCAGAGAGGGGACACTGAAGCTTTCTTT.

The chain couples TRBV7-3 to TRBJ1-2; possibly TRBD1 for D (6 bases). The CDR3 spans 15 residues. Germline-derived CDR1 and CDR2 are SGHTA and FQGTGA. V gave up 6 bases and J gave up 2 bases, with 16 bases separating them. The chain's CDR3 is CASRPGHNTNYGYTF. The CDR3 nucleotides read TGTGCCAGCAGACCGGGACACAATACCAACTATGGCTACACCTTC.

The chain carries TRBV6-1 and TRBJ1-2, with D uncertain. V was shortened by 4 bases and J by 0 bases, with 18 bases between the two germline ends. Germline CDR1 and CDR2: MNHNS and SASEGT. The CDR3 loop spans 17 amino acids. The CDR3 reads CASSGPYITLANYGYTF. The DNA for the CDR3 is TGTGCCAGCAGTGGACCCTACATCACCCTAGCTAACTATGGCTACACCTTC.

V and J are TRBV15 and TRBJ2-1, with D unresolved. CDR1 and CDR2 (germline): LNHNV, YYDKDF (reference sequence). The CDR3 runs to 13 residues. V lost 1 base and J 14 bases, leaving 15 bases between the germline ends. The CDR3 reads CATSRGALETEFF. The CDR3 region has the DNA TGTGCCACCAGCAGAGGGGCTCTCGAGACTGAGTTCTTC.

The V gene is TRBV6-5, the J gene TRBJ2-1; 7 bases are shared with TRBD1. This CDR3 has 16 residues. CDR1 and CDR2 (germline): MNHEY, SVGAGI. V was pared by 4 bases and J by 5 bases, with 11 bases of the junction left unmatched. CDR3 coding DNA: TGTGCCAGCAGTTTCGCAGGGGCAGGGGGAAACAATGAGCAGTTCTTC. Its protein product is CASSFAGAGGNNEQFF.

The gene calls are TRBV28 and TRBJ2-5; D unclear. This CDR3 has 17 residues. Trimming removed 3 bases from V and 2 bases from J, with 19 bases in between. In germline, CDR1 is MDHEN, CDR2 SYDVKM. The CDR3 loop is CASSFGPYDILQETQYF. In DNA form, the CDR3 reads TGTGCCAGCAGTTTTGGCCCCTACGATATACTACAAGAGACCCAGTACTTC.

The rearrangement links TRBV19 to TRBJ1-2; no clear D gene. The V and J ends lost 5 bases and 0 bases respectively, with 10 bases between them. The CDR3 totals 14 residues. CDR1 LNHDA and CDR2 SQIVND come from the germline V gene (reference sequence). The CDR3 spells CASSVQIANYGYTF. As DNA, the CDR3 is TGTGCCAGTAGTGTACAGATTGCTAACTATGGCTACACCTTC.

The chain links TRBV19 to TRBJ1-4; D is uncertain. From germline, CDR1 is LNHDA and CDR2 SQIVND (reference sequence). V gave up 6 bases and J gave up 4 bases, with 12 bases separating them. This CDR3 comprises 14 residues. CDR3 amino acids: CASRSRRRNEKLFF. The CDR3 DNA reads TGTGCCAGTAGGTCGCGGAGGCGTAATGAAAAACTGTTTTTT. The full variable domain, its missing parts supplied by reference TRBV19 and TRBJ1-4, is DGGITQSPKYLFRKEGQNVTLSCEQNLNHDAMYWYRQDPGQGLRLIYYSQIVNDFQKGDIAEGYSVSREKKESFPLTVTSAQKNPTAFYLCASRSRRRNEKLFFGSGTQLSVL.

The V and J genes are TRBV7-6 and TRBJ2-3; D gene ambiguous. Germline values: CDR1 SGHVS, CDR2 FNYEAQ. The V gene lost 5 bases and the J gene lost 0 bases, with 15 bases spanning the gap. The CDR3 runs to 16 residues. The CDR3 DNA follows: TGTGCCAGCAGCCGCGGCGGTACTACTAGCACAGATACGCAGTATTTT. It translates to CASSRGGTTSTDTQYF.